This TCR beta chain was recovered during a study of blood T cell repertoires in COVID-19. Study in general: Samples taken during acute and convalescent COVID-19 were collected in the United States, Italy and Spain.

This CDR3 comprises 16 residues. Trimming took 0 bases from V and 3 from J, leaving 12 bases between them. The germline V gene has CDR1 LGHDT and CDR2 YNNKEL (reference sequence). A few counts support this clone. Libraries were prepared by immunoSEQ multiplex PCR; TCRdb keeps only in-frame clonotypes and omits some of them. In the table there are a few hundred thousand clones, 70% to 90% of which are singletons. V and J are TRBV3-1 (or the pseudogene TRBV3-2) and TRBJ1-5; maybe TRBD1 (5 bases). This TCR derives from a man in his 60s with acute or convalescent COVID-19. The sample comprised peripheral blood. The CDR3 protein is CASSQDTVGHNQPQHF. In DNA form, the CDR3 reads TGTGCCAGCAGCCAAGATACGGTCGGACACAATCAGCCCCAGCATTTT.